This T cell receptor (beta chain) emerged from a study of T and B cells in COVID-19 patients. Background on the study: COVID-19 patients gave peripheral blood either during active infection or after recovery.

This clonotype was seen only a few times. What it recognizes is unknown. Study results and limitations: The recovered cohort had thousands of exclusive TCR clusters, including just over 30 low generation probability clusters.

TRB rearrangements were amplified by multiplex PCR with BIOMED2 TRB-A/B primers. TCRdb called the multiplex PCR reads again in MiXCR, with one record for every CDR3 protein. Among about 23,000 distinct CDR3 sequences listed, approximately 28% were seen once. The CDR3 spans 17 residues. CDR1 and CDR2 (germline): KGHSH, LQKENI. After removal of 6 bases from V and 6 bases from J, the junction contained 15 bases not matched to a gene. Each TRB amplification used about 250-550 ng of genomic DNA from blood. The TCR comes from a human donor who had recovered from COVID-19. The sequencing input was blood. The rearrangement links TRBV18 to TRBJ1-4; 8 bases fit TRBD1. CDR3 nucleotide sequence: TGTGCCAGCTCCAGGGGGCTACTCCAGGGTATCTATGAAAAACTGTTTTTT. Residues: CASSRGLLQGIYEKLFF.